This TCR beta chain was recovered during a study of T cells in localized non-small cell lung cancer. Study-level findings and limits: A higher density of T cells in blood coincided with extended overall survival. Compared with tumor, uninvolved adjacent lung displayed greater T cell clonality, ranking highest overall.

As regards this clone: The target antigen is unknown.

Adjacent lung was taken at least 2 cm from the tumor margin, free of atypia. Measured with immunoSEQ multiplex PCR; TCRdb has only the in-frame clones, and not every one. Seen here are 2,000 to 2,500 clones, roughly 27% observed once, and the top ten hold around a sixth. The sequence was collected from a woman between 35 and 70 years old with stage I lung adenocarcinoma. This specimen consisted of normal lung tissue next to the tumor, obtained before any cancer treatment.

The CDR3 spells CASSRDYRFNEKLFF. The CDR3 nucleotides read TGCGCCAGCAGTCGCGATTACAGGTTTAATGAAAAACTGTTTTTT. The chain is built from TRBV5-1 and TRBJ1-4, with D possibly matching TRBD1 (5 bases). Germline CDR1 SGHRS, CDR2 YFSETQ. The CDR3 spans 15 residues. V lost 5 bases to trimming and J lost 4 bases, with 15 bases between them.